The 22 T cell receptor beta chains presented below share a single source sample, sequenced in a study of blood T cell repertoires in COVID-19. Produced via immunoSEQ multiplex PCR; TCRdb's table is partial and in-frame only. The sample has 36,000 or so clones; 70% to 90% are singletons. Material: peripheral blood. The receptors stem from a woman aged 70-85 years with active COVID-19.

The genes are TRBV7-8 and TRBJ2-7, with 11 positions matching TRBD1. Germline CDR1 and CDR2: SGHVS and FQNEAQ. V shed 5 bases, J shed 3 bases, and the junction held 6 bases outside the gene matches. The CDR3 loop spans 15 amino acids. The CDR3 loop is CASSLLGTGGYEQYF. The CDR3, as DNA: TGTGCCAGCAGCCTACTAGGGACAGGGGGCTACGAGCAGTACTTC.

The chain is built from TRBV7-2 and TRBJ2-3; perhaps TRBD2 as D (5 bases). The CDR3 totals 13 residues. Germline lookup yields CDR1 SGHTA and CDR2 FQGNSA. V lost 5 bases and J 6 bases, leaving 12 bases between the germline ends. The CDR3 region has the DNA TGTGCCAGCAGCCTCGGGGAAGGCGATACGCAGTATTTT. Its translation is CASSLGEGDTQYF.

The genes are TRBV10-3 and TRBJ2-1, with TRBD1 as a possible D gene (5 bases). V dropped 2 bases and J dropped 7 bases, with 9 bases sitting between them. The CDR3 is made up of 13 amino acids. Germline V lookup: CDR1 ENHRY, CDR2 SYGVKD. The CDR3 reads CAISEGRENEQFF. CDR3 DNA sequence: TGTGCCATCAGTGAGGGCAGGGAAAATGAGCAGTTCTTC.

CDR3 protein: CASSFPRGGNEQFF. The CDR3 bases are TGCGCCAGCAGCTTCCCCCGGGGGGGAAATGAGCAGTTCTTC. J is TRBJ2-1 and V is TRBV5-1; 8 bases align to TRBD2. The CDR3 sequence is 14 residues long. The V and J ends lost 2 bases and 7 bases, in that order; junction bases with no gene match: 5. The germline CDR1 and CDR2 sequences are SGHRS and YFSETQ.

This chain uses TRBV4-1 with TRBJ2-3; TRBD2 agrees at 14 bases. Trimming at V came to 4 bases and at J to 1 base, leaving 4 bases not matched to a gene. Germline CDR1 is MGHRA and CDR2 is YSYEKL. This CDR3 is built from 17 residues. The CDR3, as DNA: TGCGCCAGCAGCCTGACTAGCGGGGGGGTGGGCACAGATACGCAGTATTTT. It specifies CASSLTSGGVGTDTQYF.

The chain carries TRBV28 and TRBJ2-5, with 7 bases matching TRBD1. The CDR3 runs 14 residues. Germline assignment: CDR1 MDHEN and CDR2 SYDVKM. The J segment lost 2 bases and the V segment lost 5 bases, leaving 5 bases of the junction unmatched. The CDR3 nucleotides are TGTGCCAGCAGTCAGGGACAGCAACAAGAGACCCAGTACTTC. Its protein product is CASSQGQQQETQYF.

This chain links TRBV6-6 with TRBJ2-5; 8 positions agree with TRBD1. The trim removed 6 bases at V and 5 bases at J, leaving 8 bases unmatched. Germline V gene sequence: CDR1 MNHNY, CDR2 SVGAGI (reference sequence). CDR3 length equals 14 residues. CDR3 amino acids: CASSFGQGLETQYF. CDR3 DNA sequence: TGTGCCAGCAGCTTCGGACAGGGCTTGGAGACCCAGTACTTC.

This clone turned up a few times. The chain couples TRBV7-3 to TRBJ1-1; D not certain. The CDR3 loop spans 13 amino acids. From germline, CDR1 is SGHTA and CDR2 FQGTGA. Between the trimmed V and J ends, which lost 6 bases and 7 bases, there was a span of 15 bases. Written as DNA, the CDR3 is TGTGCCAGCAGACGCGGGGAAAGAGGTGAAGCTTTCTTT. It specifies CASRRGERGEAFF.

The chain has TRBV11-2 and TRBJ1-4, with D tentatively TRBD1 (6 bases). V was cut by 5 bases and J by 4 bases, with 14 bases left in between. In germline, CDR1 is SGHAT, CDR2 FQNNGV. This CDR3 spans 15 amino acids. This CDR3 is CASSPEGGINEKLFF. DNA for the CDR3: TGTGCCAGCAGCCCCGAGGGGGGGATTAATGAAAAACTGTTTTTT.

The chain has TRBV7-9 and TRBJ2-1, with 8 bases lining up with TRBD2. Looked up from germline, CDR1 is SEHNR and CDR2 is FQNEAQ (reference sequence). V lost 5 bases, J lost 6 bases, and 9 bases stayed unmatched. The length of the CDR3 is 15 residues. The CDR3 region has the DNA TGTGCCAGCAGCCCTCCGGTAGCGGGGCCCAATGAGCAGTTCTTC. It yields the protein CASSPPVAGPNEQFF. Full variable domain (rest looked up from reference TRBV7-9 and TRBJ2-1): DTGVSQNPRHKITKRGQNVTFRCDPISEHNRLYWYRQTLGQGPEFLTYFQNEAQLEKSRLLSDRFSAERPKGSFSTLEIQRTEQGDSAMYLCASSPPVAGPNEQFFGPGTRLTVL.

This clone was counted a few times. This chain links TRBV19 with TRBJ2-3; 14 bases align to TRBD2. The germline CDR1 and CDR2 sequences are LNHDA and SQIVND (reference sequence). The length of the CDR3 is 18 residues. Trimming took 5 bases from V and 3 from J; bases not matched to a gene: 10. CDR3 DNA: TGTGCCAGTAGTCTGACTAGCGGGGGGGCCATCGGTACAGATACGCAGTATTTT. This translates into CASSLTSGGAIGTDTQYF. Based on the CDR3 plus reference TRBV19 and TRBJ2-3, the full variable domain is DGGITQSPKYLFRKEGQNVTLSCEQNLNHDAMYWYRQDPGQGLRLIYYSQIVNDFQKGDIAEGYSVSREKKESFPLTVTSAQKNPTAFYLCASSLTSGGAIGTDTQYFGPGTRLTVL.

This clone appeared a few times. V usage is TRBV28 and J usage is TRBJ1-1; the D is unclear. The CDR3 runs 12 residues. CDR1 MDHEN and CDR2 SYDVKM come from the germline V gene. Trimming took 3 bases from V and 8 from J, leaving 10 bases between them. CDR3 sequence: CASSFPHGEAFF. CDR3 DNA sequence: TGTGCCAGCAGTTTCCCCCACGGGGAAGCTTTCTTT. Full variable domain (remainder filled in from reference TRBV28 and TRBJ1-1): DVKVTQSSRYLVKRTGEKVFLECVQDMDHENMFWYRQDPGLGLRLIYFSYDVKMKEKGDIPEGYSVSREKKERFSLILESASTNQTSMYLCASSFPHGEAFFGQGTRLTVV.

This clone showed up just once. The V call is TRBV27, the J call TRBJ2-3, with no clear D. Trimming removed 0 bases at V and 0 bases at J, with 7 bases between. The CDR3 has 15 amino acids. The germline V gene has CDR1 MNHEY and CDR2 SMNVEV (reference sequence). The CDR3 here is CASSLSAISTDTQYF. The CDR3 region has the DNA TGTGCCAGCAGTTTATCGGCCATTAGCACAGATACGCAGTATTTT.

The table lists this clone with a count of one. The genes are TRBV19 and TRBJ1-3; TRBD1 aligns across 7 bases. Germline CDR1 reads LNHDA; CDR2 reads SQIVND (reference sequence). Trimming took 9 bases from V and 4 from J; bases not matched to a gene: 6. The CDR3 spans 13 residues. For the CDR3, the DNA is TGTGCCAGCCAAGGGGGCCCCGGAAACACCATATATTTT. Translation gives CASQGGPGNTIYF.

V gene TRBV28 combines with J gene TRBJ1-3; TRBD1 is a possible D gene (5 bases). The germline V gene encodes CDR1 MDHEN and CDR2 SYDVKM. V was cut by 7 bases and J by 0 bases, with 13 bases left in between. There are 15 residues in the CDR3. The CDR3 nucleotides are TGTGCCAGCATTGGAGGGGCCCACTCTGGAAACACCATATATTTT. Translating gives CASIGGAHSGNTIYF.

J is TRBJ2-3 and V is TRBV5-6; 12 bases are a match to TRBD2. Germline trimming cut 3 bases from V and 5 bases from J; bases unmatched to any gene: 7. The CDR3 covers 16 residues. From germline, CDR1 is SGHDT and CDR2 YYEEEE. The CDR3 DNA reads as TGTGCCAGCAGCTCTGCGACTAGCGGGGGTGGAGATACGCAGTATTTT. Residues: CASSSATSGGGDTQYF.

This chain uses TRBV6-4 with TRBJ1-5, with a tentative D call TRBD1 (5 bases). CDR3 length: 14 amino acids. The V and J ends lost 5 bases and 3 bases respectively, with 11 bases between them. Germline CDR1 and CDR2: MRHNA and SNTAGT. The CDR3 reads CASSPDRTNQPQHF. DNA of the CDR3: TGTGCCAGCAGTCCCGACAGAACCAATCAGCCCCAGCATTTT.

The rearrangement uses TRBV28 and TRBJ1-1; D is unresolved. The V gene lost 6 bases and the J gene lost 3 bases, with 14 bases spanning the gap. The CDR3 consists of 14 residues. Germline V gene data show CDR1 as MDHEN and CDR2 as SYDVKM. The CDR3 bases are TGTGCCAGCAGCCGAATTCGGAGGGACACTGAAGCTTTCTTT. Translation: CASSRIRRDTEAFF.

The CDR3 sequence: CASSPGQGLKAFF. The CDR3 bases are TGTGCCAGCAGTCCTGGACAGGGGTTGAAAGCTTTCTTT. J is TRBJ1-1 and V is TRBV28; 9 bases align to TRBD1. With 5 bases clipped from V and 9 bases from J, the junction kept 7 bases outside the gene matches. The CDR3 spans 13 residues. Germline values: CDR1 MDHEN, CDR2 SYDVKM.

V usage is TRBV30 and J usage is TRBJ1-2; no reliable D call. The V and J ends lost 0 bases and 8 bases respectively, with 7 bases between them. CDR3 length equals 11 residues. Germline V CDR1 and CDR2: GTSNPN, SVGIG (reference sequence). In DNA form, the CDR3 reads TGTGCCTGGAGTGTGGCCCGCGGCTACACCTTC. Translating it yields CAWSVARGYTF.

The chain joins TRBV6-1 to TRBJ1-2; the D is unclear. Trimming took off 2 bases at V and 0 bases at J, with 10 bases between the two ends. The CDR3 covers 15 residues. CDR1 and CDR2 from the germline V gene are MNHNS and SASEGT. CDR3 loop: CASSEQRRANYGYTF. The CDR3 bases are TGTGCCAGCAGTGAACAACGGAGAGCTAACTATGGCTACACCTTC.

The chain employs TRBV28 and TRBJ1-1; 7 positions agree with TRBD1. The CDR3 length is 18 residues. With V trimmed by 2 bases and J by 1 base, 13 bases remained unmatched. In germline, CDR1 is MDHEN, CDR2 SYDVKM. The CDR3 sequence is CASSLGANPGQSNTEAFF. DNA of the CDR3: TGTGCCAGCAGTTTAGGAGCCAACCCGGGACAGTCGAACACTGAAGCTTTCTTT.